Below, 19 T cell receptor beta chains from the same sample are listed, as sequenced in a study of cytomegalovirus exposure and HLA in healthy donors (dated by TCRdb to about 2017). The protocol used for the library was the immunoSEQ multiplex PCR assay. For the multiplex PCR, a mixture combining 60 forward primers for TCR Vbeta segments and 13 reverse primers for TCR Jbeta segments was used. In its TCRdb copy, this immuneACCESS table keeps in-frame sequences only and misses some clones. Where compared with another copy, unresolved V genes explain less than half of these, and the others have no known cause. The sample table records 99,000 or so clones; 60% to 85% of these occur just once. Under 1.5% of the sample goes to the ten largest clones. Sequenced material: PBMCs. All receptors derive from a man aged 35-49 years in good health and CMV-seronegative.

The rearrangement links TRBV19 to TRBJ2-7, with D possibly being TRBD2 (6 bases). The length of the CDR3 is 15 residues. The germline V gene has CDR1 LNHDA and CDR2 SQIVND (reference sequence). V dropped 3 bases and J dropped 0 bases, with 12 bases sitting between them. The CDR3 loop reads CASSIGQGGSYEQYF. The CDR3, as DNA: TGTGCCAGTAGTATCGGGCAGGGAGGCTCCTACGAGCAGTACTTC.

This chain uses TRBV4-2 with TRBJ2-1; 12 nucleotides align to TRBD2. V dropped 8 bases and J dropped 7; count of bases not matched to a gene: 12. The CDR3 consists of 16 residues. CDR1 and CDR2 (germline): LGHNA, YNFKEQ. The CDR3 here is CASSPDPGLAGNEQFF. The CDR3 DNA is TGTGCCAGCTCCCCAGATCCAGGACTAGCGGGGAATGAGCAGTTCTTC.

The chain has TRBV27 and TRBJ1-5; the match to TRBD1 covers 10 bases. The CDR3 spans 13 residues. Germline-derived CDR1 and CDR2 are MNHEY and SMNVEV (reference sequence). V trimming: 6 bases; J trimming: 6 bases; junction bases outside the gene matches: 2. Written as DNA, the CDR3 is TGTGCCAGCAGAGGACAGGGGGTTCAGCCCCAGCATTTT. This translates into CASRGQGVQPQHF.

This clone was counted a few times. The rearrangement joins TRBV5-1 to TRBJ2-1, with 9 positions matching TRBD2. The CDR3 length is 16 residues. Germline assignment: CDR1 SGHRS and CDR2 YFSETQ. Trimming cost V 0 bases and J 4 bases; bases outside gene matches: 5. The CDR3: CASSLAASGTYNEQFF. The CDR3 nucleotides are TGCGCCAGCAGCTTGGCGGCTAGCGGGACGTACAATGAGCAGTTCTTC.

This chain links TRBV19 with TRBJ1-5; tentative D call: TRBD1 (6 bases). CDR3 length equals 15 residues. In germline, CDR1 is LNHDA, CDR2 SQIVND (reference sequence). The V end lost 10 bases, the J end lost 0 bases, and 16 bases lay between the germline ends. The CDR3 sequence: CATTVGGLSNQPQHF. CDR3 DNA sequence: TGTGCCACCACGGTCGGGGGGCTTAGCAATCAGCCCCAGCATTTT.

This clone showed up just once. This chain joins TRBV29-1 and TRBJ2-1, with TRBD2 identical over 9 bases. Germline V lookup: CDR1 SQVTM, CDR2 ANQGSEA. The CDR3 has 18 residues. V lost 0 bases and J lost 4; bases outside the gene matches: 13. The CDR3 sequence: CSVEDLASGTLVYNEQFF. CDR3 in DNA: TGCAGCGTTGAAGATCTTGCTAGCGGGACCCTCGTTTACAATGAGCAGTTCTTC.

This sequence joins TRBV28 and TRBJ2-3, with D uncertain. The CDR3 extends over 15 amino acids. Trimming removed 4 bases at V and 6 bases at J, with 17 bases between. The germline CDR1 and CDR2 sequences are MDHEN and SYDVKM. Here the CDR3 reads CASSSHSDMLDTQYF. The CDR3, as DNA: TGTGCCAGCAGTTCCCATTCCGACATGTTGGATACGCAGTATTTT.

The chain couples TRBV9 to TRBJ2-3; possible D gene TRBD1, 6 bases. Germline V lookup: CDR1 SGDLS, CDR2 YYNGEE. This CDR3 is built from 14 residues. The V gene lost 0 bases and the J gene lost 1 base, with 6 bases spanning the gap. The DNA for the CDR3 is TGTGCCAGCAGCGTAGGACAGGGCACAGATACGCAGTATTTT. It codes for CASSVGQGTDTQYF. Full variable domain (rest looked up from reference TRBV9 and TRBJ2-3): DSGVTQTPKHLITATGQRVTLRCSPRSGDLSVYWYQQSLDQGLQFLIQYYNGEERAKGNILERFSAQQFPDLHSELNLSSLELGDSALYFCASSVGQGTDTQYFGPGTRLTVL.

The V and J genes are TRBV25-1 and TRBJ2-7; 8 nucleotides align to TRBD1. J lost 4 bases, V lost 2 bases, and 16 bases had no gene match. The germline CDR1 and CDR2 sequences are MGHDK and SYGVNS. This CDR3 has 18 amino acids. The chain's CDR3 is CASSEGLLSGGEWYEQYF. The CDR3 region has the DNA TGTGCCAGCAGTGAAGGACTCCTATCAGGGGGCGAGTGGTACGAGCAGTACTTC.

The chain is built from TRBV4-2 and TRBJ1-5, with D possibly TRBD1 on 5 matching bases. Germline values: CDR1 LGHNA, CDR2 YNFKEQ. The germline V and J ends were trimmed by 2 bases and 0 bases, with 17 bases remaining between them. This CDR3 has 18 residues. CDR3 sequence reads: CASSQPPDSPFSNQPQHF. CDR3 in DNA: TGTGCCAGCAGCCAACCTCCTGACAGCCCCTTTAGCAATCAGCCCCAGCATTTT.

The CDR3 DNA reads as TGTGCCAGCAGTGGAGGGAGCTCCTATAATTCACCCCTCCACTTT. It encodes CASSGGSSYNSPLHF. The chain links TRBV28 to TRBJ1-6; no clear D gene. Germline CDR1 reads MDHEN; CDR2 reads SYDVKM. The V end was cut by 5 bases, the J end by 0 bases, with 8 bases between. This CDR3 is 15 amino acids long.

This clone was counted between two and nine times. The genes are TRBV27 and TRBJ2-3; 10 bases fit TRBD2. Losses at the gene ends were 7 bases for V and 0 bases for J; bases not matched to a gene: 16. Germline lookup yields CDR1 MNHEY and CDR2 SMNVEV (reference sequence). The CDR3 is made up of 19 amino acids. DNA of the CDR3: TGTGCCAGCATCCCAGCGGGAGGGCCGATGGGGACTAGCACAGATACGCAGTATTTT. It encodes CASIPAGGPMGTSTDTQYF.

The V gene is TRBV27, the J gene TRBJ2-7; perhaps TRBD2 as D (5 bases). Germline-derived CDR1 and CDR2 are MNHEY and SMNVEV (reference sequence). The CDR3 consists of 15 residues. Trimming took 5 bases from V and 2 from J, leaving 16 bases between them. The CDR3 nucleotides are TGTGCCAGCAGTCCACTCGGAGCGGCTACCTACGAGCAGTACTTC. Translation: CASSPLGAATYEQYF.

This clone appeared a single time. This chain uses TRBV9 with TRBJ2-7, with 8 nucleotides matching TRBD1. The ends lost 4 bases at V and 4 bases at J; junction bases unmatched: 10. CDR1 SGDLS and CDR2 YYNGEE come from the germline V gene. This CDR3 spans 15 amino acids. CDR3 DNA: TGTGCCAGCAGCCCAACAGACAGGGGAAGTTACGAGCAGTACTTC. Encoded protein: CASSPTDRGSYEQYF.

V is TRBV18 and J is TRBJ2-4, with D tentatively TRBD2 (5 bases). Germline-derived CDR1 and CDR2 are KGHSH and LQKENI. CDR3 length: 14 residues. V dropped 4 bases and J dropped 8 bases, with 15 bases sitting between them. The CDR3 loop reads CASSQDREWDIQYF. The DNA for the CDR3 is TGTGCCAGCTCACAGGACCGGGAATGGGACATTCAGTACTTC.

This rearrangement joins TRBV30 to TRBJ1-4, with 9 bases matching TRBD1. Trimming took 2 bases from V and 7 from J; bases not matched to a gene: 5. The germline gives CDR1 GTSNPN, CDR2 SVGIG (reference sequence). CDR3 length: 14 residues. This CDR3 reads CAWSTGGFGEKLFF. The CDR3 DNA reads TGTGCCTGGAGTACAGGGGGCTTTGGTGAAAAACTGTTTTTT. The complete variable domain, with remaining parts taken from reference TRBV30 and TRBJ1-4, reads SQTIHQWPATLVQPVGSPLSLECTVEGTSNPNLYWYRQAAGRGLQLLFYSVGIGQISSEVPQNLSASRPQDRQFILSSKKLLLSDSGFYLCAWSTGGFGEKLFFGSGTQLSVL.

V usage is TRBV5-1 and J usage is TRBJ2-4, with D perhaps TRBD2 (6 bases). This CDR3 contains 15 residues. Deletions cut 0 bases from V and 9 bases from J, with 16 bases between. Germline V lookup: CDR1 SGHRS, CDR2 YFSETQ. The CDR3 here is CASSLAAGLEGIQYF. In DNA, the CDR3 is TGCGCCAGCAGCTTGGCCGCGGGGTTAGAGGGCATTCAGTACTTC.

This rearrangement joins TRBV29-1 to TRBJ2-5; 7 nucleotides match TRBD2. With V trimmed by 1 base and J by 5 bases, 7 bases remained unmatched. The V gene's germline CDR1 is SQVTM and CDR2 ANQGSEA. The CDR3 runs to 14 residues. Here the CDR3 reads CSVEVAGEGETQYF. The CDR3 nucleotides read TGCAGCGTTGAAGTGGCGGGAGAGGGGGAGACCCAGTACTTC.

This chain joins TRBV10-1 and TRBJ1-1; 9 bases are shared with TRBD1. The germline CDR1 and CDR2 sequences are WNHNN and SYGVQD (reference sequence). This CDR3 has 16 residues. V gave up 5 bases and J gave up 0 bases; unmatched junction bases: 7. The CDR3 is CASSPIGTGMNTEAFF. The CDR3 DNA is TGCGCCAGCAGTCCTATTGGGACAGGGATGAACACTGAAGCTTTCTTT.